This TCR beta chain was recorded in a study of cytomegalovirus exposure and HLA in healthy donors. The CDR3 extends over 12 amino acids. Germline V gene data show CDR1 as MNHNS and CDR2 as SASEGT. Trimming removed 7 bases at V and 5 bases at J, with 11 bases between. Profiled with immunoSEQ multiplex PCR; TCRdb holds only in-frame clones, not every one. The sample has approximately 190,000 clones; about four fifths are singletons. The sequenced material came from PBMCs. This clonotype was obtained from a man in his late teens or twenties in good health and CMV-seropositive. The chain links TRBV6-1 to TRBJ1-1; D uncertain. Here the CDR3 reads CASTEYRTEAFF. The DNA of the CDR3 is TGTGCCAGCACCGAATACCGGACTGAAGCTTTCTTT.